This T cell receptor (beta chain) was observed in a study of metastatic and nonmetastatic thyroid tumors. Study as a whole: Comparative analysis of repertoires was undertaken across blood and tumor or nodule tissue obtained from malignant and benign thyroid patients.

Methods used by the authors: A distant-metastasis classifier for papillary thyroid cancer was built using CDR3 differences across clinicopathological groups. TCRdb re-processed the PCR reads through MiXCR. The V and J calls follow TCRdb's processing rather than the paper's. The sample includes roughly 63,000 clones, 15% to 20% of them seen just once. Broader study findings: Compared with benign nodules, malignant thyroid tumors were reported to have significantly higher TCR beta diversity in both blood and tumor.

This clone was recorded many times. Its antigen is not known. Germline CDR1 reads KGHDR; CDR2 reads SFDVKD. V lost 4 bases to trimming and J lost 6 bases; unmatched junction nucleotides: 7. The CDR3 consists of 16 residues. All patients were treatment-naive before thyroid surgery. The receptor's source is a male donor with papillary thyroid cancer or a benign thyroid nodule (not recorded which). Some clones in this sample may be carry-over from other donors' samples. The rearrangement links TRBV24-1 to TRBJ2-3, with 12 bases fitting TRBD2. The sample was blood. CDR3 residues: CATSDPTSGRSDTQYF. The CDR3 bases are TGTGCCACCAGTGACCCTACTAGCGGGAGGAGTGATACGCAGTATTTT.